Detailed here is one T cell receptor (beta chain). Its antigen is currently unknown. The data were taken from a study of T cell repertoires in cytomegalovirus infection. Study-wide results and limits: Identification of carriers of CMV plus the relevant HLA was performed using cumulative public TCR beta family frequency. The ex vivo response was dominated by HLA-C-restricted CMV-specific TCR beta clonotypes.

TCRdb ran MiXCR on the reads and lists one entry per CDR3 protein. The sample carries 700,000 to 850,000 distinct CDR3 sequences, 32% recorded once. V lost 6 bases, J lost 5 bases, and 19 bases lay in between. The CDR3 consists of 14 residues. Germline CDR1 SQVTM, CDR2 ANQGSEA. The material was cultured CD8+ T cells from PBMCs, obtained from culture after CMV antigen stimulation. The sequence derives from a human donor in good health (CMV status not recorded). Some clones in this sample may be carry-over from other donors' samples. The chain joins TRBV29-1 to TRBJ1-1; D is perhaps TRBD1 (5 bases). This CDR3 reads CSVLLGGRRTEAFF. DNA for the CDR3: TGCAGCGTCCTATTGGGGGGTCGTAGAACTGAAGCTTTCTTT.